This record covers a single T cell receptor beta chain. V shed 2 bases and J shed 8 bases, with 8 bases lying between them. Looked up from germline, CDR1 is SGHKS and CDR2 is YYEKEE (reference sequence). There are 13 residues in the CDR3. The data derive from a study of control samples from healthy donors and cancer patients. Repertoires were generated with immunoSEQ multiplex PCR, while TCRdb's copy carries only in-frame clones and drops some. Counted here are some 130,000 clones, over 80% occurring once; the ten biggest clones make up about 2.2%. This clonotype originated in a woman aged 50 to 60 in good health. The sample was blood. The chain joins TRBV5-5 to TRBJ1-6; no clear D. The CDR3 DNA follows: TGTGCCAGCAGCTTTGTGAGTGATTCACCCCTCCACTTT. Translated, it gives CASSFVSDSPLHF. The full variable domain, rest sourced from reference TRBV5-5 and TRBJ1-6, is DAGVTQSPTHLIKTRGQQVTLRCSPISGHKSVSWYQQVLGQGPQFIFQYYEKEERGRGNFPDRFSARQFPNYSSELNVNALLLGDSALYLCASSFVSDSPLHFGNGTRLTVT.